This T cell receptor (beta chain) was found in a study of Graves' ophthalmopathy and Graves' hyperthyroidism. From RNA, the CDR3 regions of TCR beta chains were amplified and sequenced. Scientists carried out first-round RT-PCR using HTBI primers and then a second-round multiplex PCR. One entry per CDR3 protein results from TCRdb running MiXCR on the multiplex PCR reads. The repertoire holds roughly 230,000 distinct CDR3 sequences, with approximately 21% as singletons. Germline CDR1 is MNHNS and CDR2 is SASEGT. This CDR3 spans 13 amino acids. V dropped 11 bases and J dropped 0; count of bases not matched to a gene: 7.

This sequence joins TRBV6-1 and TRBJ2-7, with 7 positions matching TRBD1. This sequence originates from a woman aged 45-65 years with Graves' ophthalmopathy. What was sequenced was peripheral blood. The CDR3 loop is CAGNRGISYEQYF. The DNA of the CDR3 is TGTGCCGGCAACAGGGGAATCTCCTACGAGCAGTACTTC.